The clone carrying this TCR beta chain was seen a handful of times. There are 16 residues in the CDR3. Trimming removed 8 bases from V and 1 base from J, with 18 bases in between. Germline CDR1 and CDR2: SGHVS and FQNEAQ. This sample is drawn from a study of blood T cell repertoires in COVID-19. The overall study: Nucleic acid was either cDNA or gDNA, and it came from T cells, B-cell-depleted T cells, or PBMCs.

TCRdb keeps only in-frame clones here, not all; method: immunoSEQ multiplex PCR. The table lists about 190,000 clones, 60% to 85% of them singletons. The clonotype originates from a man aged 55 to 70 with active or convalescent COVID-19. The gene calls are TRBV7-8 and TRBJ1-3, with D tentatively TRBD1 (5 bases). Sequencing used peripheral blood. CDR3 sequence: CASVQSPGLSGNTIYF. CDR3 DNA sequence: TGTGCCAGCGTCCAATCCCCGGGACTATCTGGAAACACCATATATTTT. The variable domain in full, completed from reference TRBV7-8 and TRBJ1-3, reads GAGVSQSPRYKVAKRGQDVALRCDPISGHVSLFWYQQALGQGPEFLTYFQNEAQLDKSGLPSDRFFAERPEGSVSTLKIQRTQQEDSAVYLCASVQSPGLSGNTIYFGEGSWLTVV.